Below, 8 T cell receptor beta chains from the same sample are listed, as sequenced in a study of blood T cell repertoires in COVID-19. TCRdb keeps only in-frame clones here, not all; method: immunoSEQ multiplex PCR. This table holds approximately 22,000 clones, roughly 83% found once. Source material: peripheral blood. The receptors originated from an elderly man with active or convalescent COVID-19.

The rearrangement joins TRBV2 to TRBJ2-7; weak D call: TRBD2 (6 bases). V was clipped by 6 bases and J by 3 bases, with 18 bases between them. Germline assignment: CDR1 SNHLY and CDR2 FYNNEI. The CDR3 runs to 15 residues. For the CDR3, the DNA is TGTGCCAGCAGCGAGAGGGCGGGGAGATACTACGAGCAGTACTTC. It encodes CASSERAGRYYEQYF.

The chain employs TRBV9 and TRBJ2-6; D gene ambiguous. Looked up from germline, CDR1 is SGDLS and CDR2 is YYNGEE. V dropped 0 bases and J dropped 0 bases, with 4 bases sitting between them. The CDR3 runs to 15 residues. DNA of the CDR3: TGTGCCAGCAGCGTAGTCCGCTCTGGGGCCAACGTCCTGACTTTC. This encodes CASSVVRSGANVLTF.

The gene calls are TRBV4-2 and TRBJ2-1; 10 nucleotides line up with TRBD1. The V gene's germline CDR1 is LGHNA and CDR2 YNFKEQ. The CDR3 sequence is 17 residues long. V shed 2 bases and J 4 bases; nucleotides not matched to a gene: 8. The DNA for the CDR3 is TGTGCCAGCAGCCAACTTGGTGGGACAGGGGTGTACAATGAGCAGTTCTTC. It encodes CASSQLGGTGVYNEQFF.

CDR3 region: CASSPVGQYYGYTF. CDR3 in DNA: TGCGCCAGCAGCCCGGTAGGACAGTACTATGGCTACACCTTC. This chain joins TRBV5-1 and TRBJ1-2; D is perhaps TRBD1 (6 bases). The length of the CDR3 is 14 residues. Germline CDR1 is SGHRS and CDR2 is YFSETQ. Between the trimmed V and J ends, which lost 4 bases and 3 bases, there was a span of 13 bases.

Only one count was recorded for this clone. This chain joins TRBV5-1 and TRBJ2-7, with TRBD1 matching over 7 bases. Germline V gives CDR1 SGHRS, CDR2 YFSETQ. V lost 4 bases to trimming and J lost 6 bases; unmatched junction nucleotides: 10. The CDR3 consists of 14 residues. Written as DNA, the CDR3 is TGCGCCAGCAGCCCCCGACAGGGAATCGGCGAGCAGTACTTC. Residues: CASSPRQGIGEQYF. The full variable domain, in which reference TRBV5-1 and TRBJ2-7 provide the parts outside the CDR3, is KAGVTQTPRYLIKTRGQQVTLSCSPISGHRSVSWYQQTPGQGLQFLFEYFSETQRNKGNFPGRFSGRQFSNSRSEMNVSTLELGDSALYLCASSPRQGIGEQYFGPGTRLTVT.

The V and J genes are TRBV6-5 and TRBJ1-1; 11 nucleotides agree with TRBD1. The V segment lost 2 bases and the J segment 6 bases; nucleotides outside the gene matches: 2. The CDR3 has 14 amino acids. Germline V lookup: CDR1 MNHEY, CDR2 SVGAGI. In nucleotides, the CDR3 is TGTGCCAGCAGTTACACGGGACAGGGGGCTGAAGCTTTCTTT. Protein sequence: CASSYTGQGAEAFF.

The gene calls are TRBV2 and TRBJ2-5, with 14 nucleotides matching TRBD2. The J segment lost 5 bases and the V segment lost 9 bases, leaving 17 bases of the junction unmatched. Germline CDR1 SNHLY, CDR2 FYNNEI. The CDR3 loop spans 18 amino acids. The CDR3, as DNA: TGTGCCAGTCAAAAGTCGGGACTAGCGGGAGAGTCTTTGGAGACCCAGTACTTC. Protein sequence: CASQKSGLAGESLETQYF.

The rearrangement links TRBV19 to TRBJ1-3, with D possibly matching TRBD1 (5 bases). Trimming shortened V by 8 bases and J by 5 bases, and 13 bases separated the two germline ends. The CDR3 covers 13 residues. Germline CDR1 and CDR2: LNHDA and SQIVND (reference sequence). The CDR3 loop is CASGSQGRNTIYF. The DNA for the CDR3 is TGTGCCAGTGGGTCCCAGGGCCGAAACACCATATATTTT.